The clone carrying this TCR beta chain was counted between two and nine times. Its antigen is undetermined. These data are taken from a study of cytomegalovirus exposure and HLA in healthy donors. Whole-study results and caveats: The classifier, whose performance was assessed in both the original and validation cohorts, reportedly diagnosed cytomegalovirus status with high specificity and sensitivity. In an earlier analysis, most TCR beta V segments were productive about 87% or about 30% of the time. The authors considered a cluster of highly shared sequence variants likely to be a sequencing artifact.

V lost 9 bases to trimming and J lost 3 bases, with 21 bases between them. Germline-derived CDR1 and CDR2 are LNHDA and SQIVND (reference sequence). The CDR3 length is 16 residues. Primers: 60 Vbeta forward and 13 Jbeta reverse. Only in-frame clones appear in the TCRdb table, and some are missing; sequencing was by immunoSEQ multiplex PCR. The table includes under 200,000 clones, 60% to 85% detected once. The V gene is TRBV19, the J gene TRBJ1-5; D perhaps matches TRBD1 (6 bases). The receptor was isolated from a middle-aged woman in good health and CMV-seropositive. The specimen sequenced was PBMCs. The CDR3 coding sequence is TGTGCCAGCAGAAGGGTCGAGGGGGTGCACAATCAGCCCCAGCATTTT. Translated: CASRRVEGVHNQPQHF.